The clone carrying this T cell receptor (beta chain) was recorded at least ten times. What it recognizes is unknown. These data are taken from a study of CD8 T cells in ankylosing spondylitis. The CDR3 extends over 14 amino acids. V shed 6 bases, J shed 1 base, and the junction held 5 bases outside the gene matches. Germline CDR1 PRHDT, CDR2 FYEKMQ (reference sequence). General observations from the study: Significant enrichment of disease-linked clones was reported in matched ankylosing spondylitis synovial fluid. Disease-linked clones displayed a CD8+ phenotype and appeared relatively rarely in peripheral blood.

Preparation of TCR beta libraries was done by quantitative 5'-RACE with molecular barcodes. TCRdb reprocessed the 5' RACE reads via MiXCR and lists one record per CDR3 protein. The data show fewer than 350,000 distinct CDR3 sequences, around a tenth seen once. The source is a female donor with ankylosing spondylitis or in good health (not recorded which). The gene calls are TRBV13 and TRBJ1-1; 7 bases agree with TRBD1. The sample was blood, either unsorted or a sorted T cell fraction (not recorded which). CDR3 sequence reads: CASRHDRENTEAFF. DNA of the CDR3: TGTGCCAGCAGGCACGACAGGGAGAACACTGAAGCTTTCTTT.